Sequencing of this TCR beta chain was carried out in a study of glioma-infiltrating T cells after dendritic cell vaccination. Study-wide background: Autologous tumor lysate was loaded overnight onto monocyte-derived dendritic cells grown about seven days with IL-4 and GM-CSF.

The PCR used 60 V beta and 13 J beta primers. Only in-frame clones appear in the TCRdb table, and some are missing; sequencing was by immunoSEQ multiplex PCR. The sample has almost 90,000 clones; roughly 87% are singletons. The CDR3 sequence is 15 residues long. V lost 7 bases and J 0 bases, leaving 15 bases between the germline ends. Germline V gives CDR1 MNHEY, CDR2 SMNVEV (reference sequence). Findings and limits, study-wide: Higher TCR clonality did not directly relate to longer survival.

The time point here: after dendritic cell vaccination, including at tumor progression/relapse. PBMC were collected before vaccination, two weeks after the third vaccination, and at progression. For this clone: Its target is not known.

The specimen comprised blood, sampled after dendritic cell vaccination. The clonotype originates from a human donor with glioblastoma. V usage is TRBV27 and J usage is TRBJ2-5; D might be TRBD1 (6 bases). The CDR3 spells CASTMTGQYQETQYF. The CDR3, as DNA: TGTGCCAGCACCATGACAGGACAGTACCAAGAGACCCAGTACTTC.